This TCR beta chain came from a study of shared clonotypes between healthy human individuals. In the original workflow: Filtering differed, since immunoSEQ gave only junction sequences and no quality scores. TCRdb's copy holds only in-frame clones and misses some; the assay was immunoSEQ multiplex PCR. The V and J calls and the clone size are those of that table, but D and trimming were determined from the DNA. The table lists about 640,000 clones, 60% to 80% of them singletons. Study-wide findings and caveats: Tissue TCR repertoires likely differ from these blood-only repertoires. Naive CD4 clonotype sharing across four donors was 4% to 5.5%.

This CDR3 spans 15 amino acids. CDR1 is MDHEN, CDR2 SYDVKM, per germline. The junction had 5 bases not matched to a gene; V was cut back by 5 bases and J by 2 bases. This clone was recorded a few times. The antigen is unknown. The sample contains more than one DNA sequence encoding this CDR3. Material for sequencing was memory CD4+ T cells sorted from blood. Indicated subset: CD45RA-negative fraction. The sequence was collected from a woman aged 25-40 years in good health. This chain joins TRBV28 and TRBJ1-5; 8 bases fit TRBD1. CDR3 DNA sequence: TGTGCCAGCAGTCTGACAGGGGCACGCAATCAGCCCCAGCATTTT. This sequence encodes CASSLTGARNQPQHF.